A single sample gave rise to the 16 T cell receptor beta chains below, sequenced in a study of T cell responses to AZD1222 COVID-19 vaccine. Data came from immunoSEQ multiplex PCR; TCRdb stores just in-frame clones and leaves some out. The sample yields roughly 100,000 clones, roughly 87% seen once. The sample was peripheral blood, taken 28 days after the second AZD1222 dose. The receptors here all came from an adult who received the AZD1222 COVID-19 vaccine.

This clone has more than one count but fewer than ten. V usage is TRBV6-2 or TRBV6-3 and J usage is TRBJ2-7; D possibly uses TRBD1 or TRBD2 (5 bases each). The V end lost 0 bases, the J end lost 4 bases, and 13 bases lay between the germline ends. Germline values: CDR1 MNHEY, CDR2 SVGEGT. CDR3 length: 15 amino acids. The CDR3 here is CASSYSTAPGYEQYF. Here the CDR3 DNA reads TGTGCCAGCAGTTACTCGACAGCCCCGGGGTACGAGCAGTACTTC.

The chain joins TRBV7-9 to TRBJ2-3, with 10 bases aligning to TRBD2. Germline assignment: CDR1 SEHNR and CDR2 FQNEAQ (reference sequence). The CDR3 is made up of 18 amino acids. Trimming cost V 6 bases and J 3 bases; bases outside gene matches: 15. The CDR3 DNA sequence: TGTGCCAGCAGTTCCGCGAGCGGGGGGGCCGTTTTAACAGATACGCAGTATTTT. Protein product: CASSSASGGAVLTDTQYF.

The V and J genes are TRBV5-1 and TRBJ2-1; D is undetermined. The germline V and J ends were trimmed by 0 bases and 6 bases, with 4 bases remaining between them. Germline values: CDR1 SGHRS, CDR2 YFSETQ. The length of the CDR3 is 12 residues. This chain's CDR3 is CASSLEFNEQFF. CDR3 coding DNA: TGCGCCAGCAGCTTGGAATTCAATGAGCAGTTCTTC. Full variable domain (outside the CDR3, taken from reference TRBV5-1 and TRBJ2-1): KAGVTQTPRYLIKTRGQQVTLSCSPISGHRSVSWYQQTPGQGLQFLFEYFSETQRNKGNFPGRFSGRQFSNSRSEMNVSTLELGDSALYLCASSLEFNEQFFGPGTRLTVL.

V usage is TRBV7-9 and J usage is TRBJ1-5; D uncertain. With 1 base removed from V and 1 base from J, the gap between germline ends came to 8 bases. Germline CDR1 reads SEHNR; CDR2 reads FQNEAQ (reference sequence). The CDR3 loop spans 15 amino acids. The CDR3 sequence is CASSLGAASNQPQHF. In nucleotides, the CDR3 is TGTGCCAGCAGCTTAGGAGCGGCGAGCAATCAGCCCCAGCATTTT.

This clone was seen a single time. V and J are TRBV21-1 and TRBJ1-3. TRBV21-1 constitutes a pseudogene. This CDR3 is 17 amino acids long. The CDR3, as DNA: TGTGCCAGCAGCGCGTACATCTCAGGGAGCACTGGAAACACCATATATTTT. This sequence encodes CASSAYISGSTGNTIYF.

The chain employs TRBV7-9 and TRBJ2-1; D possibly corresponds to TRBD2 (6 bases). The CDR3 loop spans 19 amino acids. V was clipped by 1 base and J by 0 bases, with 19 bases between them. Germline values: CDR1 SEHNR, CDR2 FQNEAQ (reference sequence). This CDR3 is CASSLGASAISSSYNEQFF. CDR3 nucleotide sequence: TGTGCCAGCAGCTTAGGCGCTAGCGCGATCTCTAGCTCCTACAATGAGCAGTTCTTC.

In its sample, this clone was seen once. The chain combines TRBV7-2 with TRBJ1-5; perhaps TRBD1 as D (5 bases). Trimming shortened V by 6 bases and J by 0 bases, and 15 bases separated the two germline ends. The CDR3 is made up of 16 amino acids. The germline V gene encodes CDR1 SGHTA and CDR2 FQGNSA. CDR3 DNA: TGTGCCAGCAGGCCCCAGGGACGTAATAGCAATCAGCCCCAGCATTTT. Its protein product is CASRPQGRNSNQPQHF.

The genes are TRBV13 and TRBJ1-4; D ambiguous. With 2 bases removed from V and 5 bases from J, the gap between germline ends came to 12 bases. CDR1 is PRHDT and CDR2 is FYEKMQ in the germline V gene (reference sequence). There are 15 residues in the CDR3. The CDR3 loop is CASSLNPPPNEKLFF. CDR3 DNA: TGTGCCAGCAGCTTAAACCCTCCGCCAAATGAAAAACTGTTTTTT.

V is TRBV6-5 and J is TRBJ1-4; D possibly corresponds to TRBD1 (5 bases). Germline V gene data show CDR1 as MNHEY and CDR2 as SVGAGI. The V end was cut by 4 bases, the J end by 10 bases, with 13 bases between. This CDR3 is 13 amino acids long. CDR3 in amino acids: CASSSGDLAKLFF. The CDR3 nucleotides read TGTGCCAGCAGTTCGGGGGATTTGGCAAAACTGTTTTTT.

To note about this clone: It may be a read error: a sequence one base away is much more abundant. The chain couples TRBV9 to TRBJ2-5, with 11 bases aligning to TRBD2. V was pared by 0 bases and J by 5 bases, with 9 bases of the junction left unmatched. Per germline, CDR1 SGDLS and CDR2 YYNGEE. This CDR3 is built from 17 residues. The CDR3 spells CASSVAGSGGAGETQYF. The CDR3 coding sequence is TGTGCCAGCAGCGTAGCGGGTAGCGGGGGGGCAGGTGAGACCCAGTACTTC.

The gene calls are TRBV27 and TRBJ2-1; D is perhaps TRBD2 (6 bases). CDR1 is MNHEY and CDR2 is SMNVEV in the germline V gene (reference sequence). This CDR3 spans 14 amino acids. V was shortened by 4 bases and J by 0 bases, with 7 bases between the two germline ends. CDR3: CASSWDSSYNEQFF. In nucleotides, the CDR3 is TGTGCCAGCAGTTGGGACTCCTCCTACAATGAGCAGTTCTTC.

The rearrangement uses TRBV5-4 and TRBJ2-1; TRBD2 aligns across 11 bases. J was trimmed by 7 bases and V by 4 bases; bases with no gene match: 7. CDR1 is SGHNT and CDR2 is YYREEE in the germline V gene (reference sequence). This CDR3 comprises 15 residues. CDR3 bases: TGTGCCAGCAGCCAACTAGCGGGGGCGTTAAATGAGCAGTTCTTC. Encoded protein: CASSQLAGALNEQFF.

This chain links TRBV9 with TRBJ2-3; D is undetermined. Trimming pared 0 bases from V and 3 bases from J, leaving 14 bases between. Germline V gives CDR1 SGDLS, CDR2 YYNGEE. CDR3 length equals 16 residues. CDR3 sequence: CASSVAPGKGTDTQYF. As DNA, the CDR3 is TGTGCCAGCAGCGTAGCACCTGGAAAAGGGACAGATACGCAGTATTTT.

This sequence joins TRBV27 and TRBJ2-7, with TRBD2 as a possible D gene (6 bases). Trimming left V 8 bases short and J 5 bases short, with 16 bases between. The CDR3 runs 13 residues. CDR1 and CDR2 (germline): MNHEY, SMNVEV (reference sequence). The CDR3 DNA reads TGTGCCAGCTCCGGGGGTACAAGCCACGAGCAGTACTTC. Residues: CASSGGTSHEQYF.

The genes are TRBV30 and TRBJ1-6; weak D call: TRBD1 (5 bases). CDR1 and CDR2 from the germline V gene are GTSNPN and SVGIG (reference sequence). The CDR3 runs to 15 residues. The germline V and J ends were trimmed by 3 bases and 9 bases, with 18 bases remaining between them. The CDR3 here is CAWSPPGQGSSPLHF. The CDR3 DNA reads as TGTGCCTGGAGCCCTCCGGGGCAGGGTAGTTCACCCCTCCACTTT.

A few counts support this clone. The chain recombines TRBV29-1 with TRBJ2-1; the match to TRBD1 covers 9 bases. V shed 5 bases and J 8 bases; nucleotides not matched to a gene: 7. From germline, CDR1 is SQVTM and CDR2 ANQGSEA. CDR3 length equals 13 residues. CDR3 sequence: CSVPGQGLYEQFF. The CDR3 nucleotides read TGCAGCGTTCCGGGACAGGGTTTGTATGAGCAGTTCTTC.